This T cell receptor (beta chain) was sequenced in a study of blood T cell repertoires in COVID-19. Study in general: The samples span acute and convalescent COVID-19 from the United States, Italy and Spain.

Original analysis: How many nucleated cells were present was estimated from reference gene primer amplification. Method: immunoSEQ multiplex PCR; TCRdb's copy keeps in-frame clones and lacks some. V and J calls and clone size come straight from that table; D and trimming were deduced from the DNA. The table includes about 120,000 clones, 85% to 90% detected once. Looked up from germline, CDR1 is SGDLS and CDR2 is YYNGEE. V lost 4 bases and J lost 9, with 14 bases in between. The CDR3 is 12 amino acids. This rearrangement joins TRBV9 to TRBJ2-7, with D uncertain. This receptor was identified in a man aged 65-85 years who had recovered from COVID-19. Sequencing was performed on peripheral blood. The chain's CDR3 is CASSSHDGWQYF. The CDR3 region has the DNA TGTGCCAGCAGCTCTCACGACGGGTGGCAGTACTTC.